This section outlines one T cell receptor (beta chain) sequence together with its context. It lacks a known antigen. No qualities accompany the bases; no much larger clone lies one base away. Ficoll-Paque density gradient centrifugation was used to isolate PBMCs. At the junction V is shortened by 1 base and J by 1 base; bases outside the gene matches: 13. Based on the germline V gene (reference sequence), the CDR1 and CDR2 sequences are DFQATT and SNEGSKA. Inclusive of the bounding cysteine and phenylalanine, the CDR3 is 19 residues long. Just the 57-base CDR3 DNA is kept, in frame starting at base 1. The data are from a study of T-cell memory formation after mild COVID-19 (dated by TCRdb to 2020 to 2022). Regarding the research as a whole: TCR sequence clusters from the two donors were largely donor specific. The cohort comprised two young, previously healthy adult volunteers, one female and one male. Longitudinal TCRalpha and TCRbeta repertoire sequencing tracked T-cell clones expanding and contracting after mild COVID-19 in two donors.

The paper as a whole reports these results and caveats: Contracting CD4+ clones were located mainly in the CM and EM memory subsets, whereas CD8+ clones were found to be enriched in EMRA. The detection of some responding clones in pre-infection memory suggests that pre-existing cross-reactive memory T cells joined the SARS-CoV-2 response. The study included only a couple of mild cases, and larger cohorts that include severe cases with pre-infection samples were judged to be necessary. SARS-CoV-2 specificity was not confirmed for the second-wave clones peaking on day 37. From day 15 to 85, contracting clones showed balanced CD4/CD8 phenotypes, whereas a second wave of clones that expanded from day 15 to 37 leaned towards CD4+.

The instrument was an Illumina NovaSeq 6000. Using 5'RACE with constant-segment primers, TCRalpha and TCRbeta cDNA libraries were constructed, with sample barcodes and unique molecular identifiers added in the process. Trizol reagent was used to extract RNA from every sample. Library amplification was performed in two PCR steps, and a second sample barcode and Illumina TruSeq adapters were introduced in the second step. Libraries were sequenced on an Illumina NovaSeq with 2 x 150 bp paired-end reads. On the authors' methods: The reads were demultiplexed and collapsed into UMI-guided consensus sequences using migec v1.2.7. Using mixcr v2.1.11, UMI consensuses were aligned to TRA and TRB V and J templates and then assembled into clonotypes. Clonotypes were classified as expanded or contracted when called significant by both edgeR and NoisET, with noise models trained on biological replicates. For edgeR calls, a false discovery rate-adjusted p below 0.01 and a log2 fold-change threshold of 1 were applied. PCA with hierarchical clustering of max-normalized trajectories of the 1000 most abundant clonotypes was used as exploratory dynamics analysis. Separately sequenced CD4+ and CD8+ repertoires were used to assign a CD4 or CD8 phenotype to each responding clone. In TCRdb, the public reads were trimmed at Q25 with fastp and aligned with MiXCR, with productive beta chains retained. Rows with a matching CDR3 protein are joined into one entry that keeps the most common DNA and genes. In this record, the V and J calls reflect TCRdb's handling and not the investigators' own analysis. The sample table holds 250,000 to 300,000 distinct CDR3 sequences, of which 16% were seen once. Roughly 23% of the sample is in the top ten clones.

The sample was PBMCs or a T cell subset sorted from them (not recorded which). The TCR originated in a young man who had mild COVID-19 (a few samples of this study predate the infection). The sample titles of this study are shuffled in the database, so cell type and time point are left out; the donor was told from shared clones. The V and J genes are TRBV20-1 and TRBJ2-6, and 7 bases in between align with TRBD1. In nucleotides, the sequence is TGCAGTGCTAGAGGCAGGGGGTTTCGTCTTATGTCTGGGGCCAACGTCCTGACTTTC. This codes for CSARGRGFRLMSGANVLTF.